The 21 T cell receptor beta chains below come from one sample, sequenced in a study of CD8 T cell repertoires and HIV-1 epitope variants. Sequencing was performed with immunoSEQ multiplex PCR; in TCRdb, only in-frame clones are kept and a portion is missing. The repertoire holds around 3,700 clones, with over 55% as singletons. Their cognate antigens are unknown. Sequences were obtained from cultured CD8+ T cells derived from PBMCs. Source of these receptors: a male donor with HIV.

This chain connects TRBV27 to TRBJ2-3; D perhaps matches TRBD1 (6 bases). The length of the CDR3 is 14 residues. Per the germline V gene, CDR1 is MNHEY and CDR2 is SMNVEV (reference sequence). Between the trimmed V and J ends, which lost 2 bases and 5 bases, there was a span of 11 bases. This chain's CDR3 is CASSLKRGGDTQYF. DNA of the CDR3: TGTGCCAGCAGTTTAAAGAGAGGGGGAGATACGCAGTATTTT.

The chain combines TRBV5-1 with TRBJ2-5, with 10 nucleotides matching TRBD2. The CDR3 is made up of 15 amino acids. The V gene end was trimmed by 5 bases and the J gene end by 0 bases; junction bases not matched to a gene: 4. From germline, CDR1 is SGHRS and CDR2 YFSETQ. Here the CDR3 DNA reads TGCGCCAGCAGTGTACTAGCGGGGTACCAAGAGACCCAGTACTTC. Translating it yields CASSVLAGYQETQYF.

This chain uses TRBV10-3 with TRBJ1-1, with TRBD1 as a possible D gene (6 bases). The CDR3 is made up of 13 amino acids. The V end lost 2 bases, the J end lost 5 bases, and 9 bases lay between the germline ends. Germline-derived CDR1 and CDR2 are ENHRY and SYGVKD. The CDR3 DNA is TGTGCCATCAGTGAGACAACAGGGACTGAAGCTTTCTTT. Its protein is CAISETTGTEAFF.

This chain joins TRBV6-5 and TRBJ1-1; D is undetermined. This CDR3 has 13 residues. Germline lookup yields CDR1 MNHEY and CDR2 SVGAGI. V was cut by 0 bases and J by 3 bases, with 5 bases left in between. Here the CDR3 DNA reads TGTGCCAGCAGTTACTCCCCCTACACTGAAGCTTTCTTT. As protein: CASSYSPYTEAFF.

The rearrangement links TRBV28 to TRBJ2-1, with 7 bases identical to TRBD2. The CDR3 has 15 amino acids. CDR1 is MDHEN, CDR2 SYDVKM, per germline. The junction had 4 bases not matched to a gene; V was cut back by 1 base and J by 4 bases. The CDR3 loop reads CASSLSLAVYNEQFF. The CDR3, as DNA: TGTGCCAGCAGTTTATCCCTAGCGGTTTACAATGAGCAGTTCTTC.

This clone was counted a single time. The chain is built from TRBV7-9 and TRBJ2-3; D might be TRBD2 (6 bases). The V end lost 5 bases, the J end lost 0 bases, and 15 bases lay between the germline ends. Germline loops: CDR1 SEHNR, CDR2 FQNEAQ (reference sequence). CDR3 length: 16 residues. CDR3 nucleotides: TGTGCCAGCAGCCCGGAGGGGCGGGATAGCACAGATACGCAGTATTTT. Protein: CASSPEGRDSTDTQYF.

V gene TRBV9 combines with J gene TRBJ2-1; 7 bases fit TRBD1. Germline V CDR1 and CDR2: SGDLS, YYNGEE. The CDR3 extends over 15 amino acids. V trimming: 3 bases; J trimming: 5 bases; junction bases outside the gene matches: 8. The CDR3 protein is CASSAWDRNHNEQFF. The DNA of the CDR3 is TGTGCCAGCAGCGCCTGGGACAGAAATCACAATGAGCAGTTCTTC.

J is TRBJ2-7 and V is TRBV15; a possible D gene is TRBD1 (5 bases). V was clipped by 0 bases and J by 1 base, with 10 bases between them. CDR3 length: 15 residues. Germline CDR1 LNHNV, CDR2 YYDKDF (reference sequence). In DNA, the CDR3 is TGTGCCACCAGCAGAGATCTGGGGCCATCCTACGAGCAGTACTTC. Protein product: CATSRDLGPSYEQYF.

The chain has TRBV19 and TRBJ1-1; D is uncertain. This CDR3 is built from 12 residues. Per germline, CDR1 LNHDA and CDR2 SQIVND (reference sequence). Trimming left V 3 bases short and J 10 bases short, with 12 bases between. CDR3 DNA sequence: TGTGCCAGTAGTATTTCCTTGTCCGGAGCTTTCTTT. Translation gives CASSISLSGAFF.

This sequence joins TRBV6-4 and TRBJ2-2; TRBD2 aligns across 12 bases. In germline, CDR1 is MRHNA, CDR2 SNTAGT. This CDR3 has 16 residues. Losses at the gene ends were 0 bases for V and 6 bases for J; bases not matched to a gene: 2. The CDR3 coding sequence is TGTGCCAGCAGTGACTCGGGACTAGCGGGTTCCGGGGAGCTGTTTTTT. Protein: CASSDSGLAGSGELFF.

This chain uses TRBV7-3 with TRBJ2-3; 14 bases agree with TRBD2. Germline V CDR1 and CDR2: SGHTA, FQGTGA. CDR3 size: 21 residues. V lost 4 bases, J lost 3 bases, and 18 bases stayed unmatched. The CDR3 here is CASSCPAYGLAGGGETDTQYF. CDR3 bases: TGTGCCAGCAGCTGTCCGGCCTATGGACTAGCGGGGGGTGGAGAGACAGATACGCAGTATTTT. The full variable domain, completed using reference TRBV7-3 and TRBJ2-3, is GAGVSQTPSNKVTEKGKYVELRCDPISGHTALYWYRQSLGQGPEFLIYFQGTGAADDSGLPNDRFFAVRPEGSVSTLKIQRTERGDSAVYLCASSCPAYGLAGGGETDTQYFGPGTRLTVL.

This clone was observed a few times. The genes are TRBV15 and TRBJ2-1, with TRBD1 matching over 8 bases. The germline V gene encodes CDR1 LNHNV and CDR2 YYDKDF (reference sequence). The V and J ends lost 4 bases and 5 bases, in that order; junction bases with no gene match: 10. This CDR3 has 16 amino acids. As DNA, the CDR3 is TGTGCCACCAGCATTACGACAGGGGTTGTGGACAATGAGCAGTTCTTC. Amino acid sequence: CATSITTGVVDNEQFF.

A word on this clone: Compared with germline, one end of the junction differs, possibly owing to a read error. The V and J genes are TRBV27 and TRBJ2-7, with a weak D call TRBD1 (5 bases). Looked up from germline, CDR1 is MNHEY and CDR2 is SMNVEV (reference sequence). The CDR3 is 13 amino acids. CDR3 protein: CASSLRQSCEQYF. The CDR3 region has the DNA TGTGCCAGCAGTTTGAGACAGTCCTGCGAGCAGTACTTC.

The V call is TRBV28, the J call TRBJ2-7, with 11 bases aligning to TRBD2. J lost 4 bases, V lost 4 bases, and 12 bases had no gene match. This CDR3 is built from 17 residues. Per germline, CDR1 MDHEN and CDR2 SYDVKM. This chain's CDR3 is CASSSTTTSGIMYEQYF. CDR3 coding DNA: TGTGCCAGCAGTTCCACCACGACTAGCGGGATTATGTACGAGCAGTACTTC. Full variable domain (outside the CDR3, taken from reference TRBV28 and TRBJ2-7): DVKVTQSSRYLVKRTGEKVFLECVQDMDHENMFWYRQDPGLGLRLIYFSYDVKMKEKGDIPEGYSVSREKKERFSLILESASTNQTSMYLCASSSTTTSGIMYEQYFGPGTRLTVT.

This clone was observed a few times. CDR3 DNA sequence: TGCGCCAGCAGCTCCGGGACAGGGCACACCGGGGAGCTGTTTTTT. Protein sequence: CASSSGTGHTGELFF. The rearrangement uses TRBV4-3 and TRBJ2-2; TRBD1 matches at 9 bases. The germline V gene encodes CDR1 LGHNA and CDR2 YSLEER. J gave up 3 bases and V 5 bases, and 4 bases lay outside the gene matches. The CDR3 is 15 residues long.

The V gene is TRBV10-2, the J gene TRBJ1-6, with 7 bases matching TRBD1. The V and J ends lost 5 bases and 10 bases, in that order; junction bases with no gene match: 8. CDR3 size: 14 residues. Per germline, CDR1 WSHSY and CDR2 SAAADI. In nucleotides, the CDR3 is TGCGCCAGCAGTCTCGGACAGGACTGGTCACCCCTCCACTTT. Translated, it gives CASSLGQDWSPLHF.

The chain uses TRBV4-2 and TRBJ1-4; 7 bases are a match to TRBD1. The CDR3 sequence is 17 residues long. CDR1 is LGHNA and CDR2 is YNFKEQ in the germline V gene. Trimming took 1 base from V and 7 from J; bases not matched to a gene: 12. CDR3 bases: TGTGCCAGCAGCCAAGGCACTTCAGGGGGGTGGAGTGAAAAACTGTTTTTT. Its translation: CASSQGTSGGWSEKLFF.

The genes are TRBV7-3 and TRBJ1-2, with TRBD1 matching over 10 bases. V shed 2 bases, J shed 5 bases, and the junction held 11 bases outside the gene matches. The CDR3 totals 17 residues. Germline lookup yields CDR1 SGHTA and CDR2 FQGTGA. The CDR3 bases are TGTGCCAGCAGCTTAGACAGGGGGCCTCCTTACTTATATGGCTACACCTTC. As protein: CASSLDRGPPYLYGYTF.

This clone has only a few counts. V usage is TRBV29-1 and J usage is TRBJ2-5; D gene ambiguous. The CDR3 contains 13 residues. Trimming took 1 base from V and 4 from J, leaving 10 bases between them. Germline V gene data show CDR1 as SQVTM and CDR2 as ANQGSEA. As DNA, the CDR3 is TGCAGCGTTGAAGCCCCTGGGGTAGAGACCCAGTACTTC. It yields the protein CSVEAPGVETQYF.

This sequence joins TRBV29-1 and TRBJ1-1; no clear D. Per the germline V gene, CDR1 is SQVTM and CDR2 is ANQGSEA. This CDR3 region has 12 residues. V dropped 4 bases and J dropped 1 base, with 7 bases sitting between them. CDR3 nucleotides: TGCAGCGTTGCACAGTCGAACACTGAAGCTTTCTTT. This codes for CSVAQSNTEAFF.

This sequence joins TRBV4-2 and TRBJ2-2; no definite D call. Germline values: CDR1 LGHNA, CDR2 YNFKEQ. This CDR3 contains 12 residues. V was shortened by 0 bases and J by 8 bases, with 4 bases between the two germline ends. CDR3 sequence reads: CASSQEGGELFF. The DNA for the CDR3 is TGTGCCAGCAGCCAAGAGGGTGGGGAGCTGTTTTTT.